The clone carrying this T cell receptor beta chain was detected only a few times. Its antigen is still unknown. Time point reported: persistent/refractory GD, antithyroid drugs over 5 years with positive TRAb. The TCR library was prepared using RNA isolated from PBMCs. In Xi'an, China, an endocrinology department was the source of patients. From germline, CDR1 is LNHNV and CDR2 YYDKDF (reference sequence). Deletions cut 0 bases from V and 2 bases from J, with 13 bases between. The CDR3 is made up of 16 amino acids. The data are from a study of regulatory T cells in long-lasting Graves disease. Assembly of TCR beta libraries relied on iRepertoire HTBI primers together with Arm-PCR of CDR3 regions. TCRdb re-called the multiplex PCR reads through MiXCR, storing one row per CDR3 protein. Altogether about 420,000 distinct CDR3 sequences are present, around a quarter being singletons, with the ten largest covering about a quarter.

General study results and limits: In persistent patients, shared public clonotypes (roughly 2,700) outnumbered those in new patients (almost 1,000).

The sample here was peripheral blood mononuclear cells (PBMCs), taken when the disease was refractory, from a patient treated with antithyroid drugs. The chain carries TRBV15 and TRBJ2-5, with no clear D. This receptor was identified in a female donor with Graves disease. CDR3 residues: CATSRDLRPTQETQYF. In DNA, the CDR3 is TGTGCCACCAGCAGAGACCTCAGGCCGACGCAAGAGACCCAGTACTTC. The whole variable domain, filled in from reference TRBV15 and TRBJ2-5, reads DAMVIQNPRYQVTQFGKPVTLSCSQTLNHNVMYWYQQKSSQAPKLLFHYYDKDFNNEADTPDNFQSRRPNTSFCFLDIRSPGLGDTAMYLCATSRDLRPTQETQYFGPGTRLLVL.